The rows below give T cell receptor beta chains drawn from one sample of a study of Graves' ophthalmopathy and Graves' hyperthyroidism. TCRdb itself ran the multiplex PCR reads through MiXCR, one entry per CDR3 protein. This table holds over 200,000 distinct CDR3 sequences, about 32% found once. Sample: peripheral blood. Receptors were obtained from a man aged 50-60 years with Graves' ophthalmopathy. Each CDR3 is given with its conserved first and last residue. Each record gives: V gene, clone size, D gene, J gene, CDR3 protein, CDR3 DNA. A D gene is named only where the DNA matches it firmly. A row's size may be missing; if present it is once, few, many or a size class.

>TRBV6-2/TRBV6-3|many|.|TRBJ2-5
CASKGRETQYF
TGTGCCAGCAAGGGTCGAGAGACCCAGTACTTC
>TRBV7-9|many|.|TRBJ1-1
CASSLVEVLNTEAFF
TGTGCCAGCAGCTTAGTCGAGGTCTTGAACACTGAAGCTTTCTTT
>TRBV7-6|.|.|TRBJ2-7
CASSQDSDYEQYF
TGTGCCAGCAGCCAGGACTCGGACTACGAGCAGTACTTC
>TRBV11-2|many|.|TRBJ2-7
CASSLEAQTRYEQYF
TGTGCCAGCAGCTTAGAAGCGCAAACCCGCTACGAGCAGTACTTC
>TRBV6-2/TRBV6-3|.|TRBD2|TRBJ2-7
CASTYGASGSIYEQYF
TGTGCCAGCACCTACGGGGCTAGCGGGAGTATCTACGAGCAGTACTTC
>TRBV24-1|many|.|TRBJ2-7
CATSYRDYSYEQYF
TGTGCCACCAGCTACAGGGACTACTCCTACGAGCAGTACTTC
>TRBV9|many|.|TRBJ2-2
CASSVEDVGRGGELFF
TGTGCCAGCAGCGTAGAAGATGTCGGTCGTGGGGGGGAGCTGTTTTTT
>TRBV5-1|many|TRBD1|TRBJ1-1
CASSLLTGGLGNTEAFF
TGCGCCAGCAGCTTACTCACAGGGGGCCTTGGGAACACTGAAGCTTTCTTT
>TRBV28|.|.|TRBJ2-2
CASSLALALSTGELFF
TGTGCCAGCAGTTTAGCGCTAGCGTTGTCCACCGGGGAGCTGTTTTTT
>TRBV2|many|.|TRBJ2-7
CASSLRGEGSYEQYF
TGTGCCAGCAGTCTGAGGGGAGAGGGCTCCTACGAGCAGTACTTC
>TRBV19|many|.|TRBJ2-7
CASSPSLVGNHEQYF
TGTGCCAGTAGTCCCAGTCTGGTGGGGAACCACGAGCAGTACTTC
>TRBV7-2|many|.|TRBJ2-5
CASSLGLDRETQYF
TGTGCCAGCAGCTTAGGTCTGGATCGGGAGACCCAGTACTTC
>TRBV6-1|many|.|TRBJ2-2
CASSAGRLAGELFF
TGTGCCAGCAGTGCGGGACGGCTCGCCGGGGAGCTGTTTTTT
>TRBV12-5|.|.|TRBJ1-2
CASGVFGLYGYTF
TGTGCTAGTGGTGTCTTCGGCCTGTATGGCTACACCTTC
>TRBV6-1|.|.|TRBJ1-1
CASRERPLVEAFF
TGTGCCAGCAGGGAACGACCGCTGGTTGAAGCTTTCTTT
>TRBV29-1|.|TRBD1|TRBJ2-7
CSVTGGTDYEQYF
TGCAGCGTTACAGGGGGCACGGACTACGAGCAGTACTTC
>TRBV12-3/TRBV12-4|many|.|TRBJ2-7
CASSWDENEQYF
TGTGCCAGCAGCTGGGACGAGAACGAGCAGTACTTC
>TRBV12-3/TRBV12-4|once|.|TRBJ2-3
CASSLTPRRGDTQYF
TGTGCCAGCAGTTTGACCCCTAGGAGAGGGGATACGCAGTATTTT
>TRBV28|.|.|TRBJ1-5
CASSDRGVIPLGQPQHF
TGTGCCAGCAGTGATCGCGGGGTGATCCCGTTGGGACAGCCCCAGCATTTT
>TRBV20-1|many|TRBD2|TRBJ2-7
CSADGTRGLSEQYF
TGCAGTGCCGATGGGACTAGAGGTTTATCCGAGCAGTACTTC
>TRBV2|many|TRBD1|TRBJ1-2
CASSLDRGPGSGYTF
TGTGCCAGCAGCCTTGACAGGGGGCCAGGGAGTGGCTACACCTTC
>TRBV11-2|.|TRBD1|TRBJ1-5
CASSLRDRGGDQPQHF
TGTGCCAGCAGCCTGCGGGACAGGGGAGGTGATCAGCCCCAGCATTTT
>TRBV27|many|.|TRBJ2-7
CASSLSGGSSYEQYF
TGTGCCAGCAGCCTCAGCGGCGGTAGCTCCTACGAGCAGTACTTC
>TRBV6-1|many|TRBD2|TRBJ2-7
CASTISPSGGDYEQYF
TGTGCCAGCACAATATCCCCTAGCGGGGGGGACTACGAGCAGTACTTC
>TRBV12-3/TRBV12-4|many|.|TRBJ2-5
CASSFGLGKETQYF
TGTGCCAGCAGTTTTGGACTTGGGAAAGAGACCCAGTACTTC
>TRBV6-2/TRBV6-3|.|TRBD1|TRBJ2-6
CASSRTGRSGANVLTF
TGTGCCAGCAGTCGGACAGGACGAAGTGGGGCCAACGTCCTGACTTTC
>TRBV9|many|.|TRBJ1-1
CASSARGTEAFF
TGTGCCAGCAGTGCGAGAGGCACTGAAGCTTTCTTT
>TRBV6-1|many|TRBD2|TRBJ2-2
CASSEASGRAGELFF
TGTGCCAGCAGTGAAGCCAGCGGGAGGGCCGGGGAGCTGTTTTTT
>TRBV6-5|many|.|TRBJ2-7
CASSYAIGAPEQYF
TGTGCCAGCAGTTACGCGATTGGGGCTCCCGAGCAGTACTTC
>TRBV4-2|once|.|TRBJ1-2
CASSQDPQKPYGYTF
TGTGCCAGCAGCCAAGACCCCCAGAAACCCTATGGCTACACCTTC
>TRBV6-5|.|.|TRBJ1-2
CASSLGDTGWRGYTF
TGTGCCAGCAGTTTGGGGGACACGGGCTGGAGGGGCTACACCTTC
>TRBV28|many|.|TRBJ1-2
CASSLPAGGYTF
TGTGCCAGCAGTTTACCGGCAGGGGGCTACACCTTC
>TRBV6-5|.|.|TRBJ1-6
CASSLSDNSPLHF
TGTGCCAGCTCTCTTTCGGATAATTCACCCCTCCACTTT
>TRBV6-1|many|TRBD1|TRBJ2-2
CASRGQGNTGELFF
TGTGCCAGCCGCGGACAGGGGAACACCGGGGAGCTGTTTTTT
>TRBV12-3/TRBV12-4|many|.|TRBJ2-7
CASRGGAGKSYEQYF
TGTGCCAGCAGGGGGGGGGCAGGGAAGTCCTACGAGCAGTACTTC
>TRBV20-1|many|TRBD1|TRBJ2-2
CSARDPGQGAPSGELFF
TGCAGTGCTAGAGACCCGGGACAGGGGGCCCCCTCCGGGGAGCTGTTTTTT
>TRBV4-3|many|.|TRBJ2-7
CASSQVTGNSYEQYF
TGCGCCAGCAGCCAAGTTACAGGAAACTCCTACGAGCAGTACTTC
>TRBV19|many|.|TRBJ2-7
CASSPVARRNYEQYF
TGTGCCAGTAGCCCCGTGGCAAGAAGGAATTACGAGCAGTACTTC
>TRBV12-3/TRBV12-4|.|TRBD1|TRBJ1-2
CASRTSDREGYTF
TGTGCCAGCAGAACCTCGGACAGGGAAGGCTACACCTTC
>TRBV7-2|many|.|TRBJ1-5
CASSPQEGQPQHF
TGTGCCAGCAGCCCCCAGGAGGGTCAGCCCCAGCATTTT
>TRBV19|.|.|TRBJ2-5
CASSISSTRGRETQYF
TGTGCCAGTAGTATTAGTTCAACCCGAGGGCGAGAGACCCAGTACTTC
>TRBV15|many|.|TRBJ2-2
CAPPLAASPGELFF
TGTGCCCCTCCTTTAGCCGCAAGCCCCGGGGAGCTGTTTTTT
>TRBV19|many|TRBD1|TRBJ1-5
CASRTGSINQPQHF
TGTGCCAGTAGGACAGGGTCTATCAATCAGCCCCAGCATTTT
>TRBV7-8|many|TRBD2|TRBJ2-1
CASSRTSGYNEQFF
TGTGCCAGCAGCCGGACTAGCGGCTACAATGAGCAGTTCTTC
>TRBV12-3/TRBV12-4|many|.|TRBJ2-7
CASSFWGGVRIYEQYF
TGTGCCAGCAGTTTTTGGGGAGGCGTAAGGATCTACGAGCAGTACTTC
>TRBV28|many|.|TRBJ2-7
CASSPLGVGSVEQYF
TGTGCCAGCAGCCCCTTAGGGGTGGGGTCTGTCGAGCAGTACTTC
>TRBV11-2|.|TRBD1|TRBJ2-5
CASTKTGGQETQYF
TGTGCCAGCACCAAAACAGGGGGCCAAGAGACCCAGTACTTC
>TRBV6-5|many|.|TRBJ2-2
CASSWAPARTTGELFF
TGTGCCAGCAGTTGGGCCCCAGCTCGCACGACCGGGGAGCTGTTTTTT
>TRBV7-8|few|TRBD2|TRBJ2-7
CASSSGLAGVGYEQYF
TGTGCCAGCAGCTCGGGACTAGCGGGAGTGGGCTACGAGCAGTACTTC
>TRBV30|.|TRBD1|TRBJ2-7
CAWSVSTGSSYEQYF
TGTGCCTGGAGTGTATCGACAGGGAGCTCCTACGAGCAGTACTTC
>TRBV18|.|.|TRBJ1-1
CASSPADRNTEAFF
TGTGCCAGCTCACCTGCCGACAGGAACACTGAAGCTTTCTTT